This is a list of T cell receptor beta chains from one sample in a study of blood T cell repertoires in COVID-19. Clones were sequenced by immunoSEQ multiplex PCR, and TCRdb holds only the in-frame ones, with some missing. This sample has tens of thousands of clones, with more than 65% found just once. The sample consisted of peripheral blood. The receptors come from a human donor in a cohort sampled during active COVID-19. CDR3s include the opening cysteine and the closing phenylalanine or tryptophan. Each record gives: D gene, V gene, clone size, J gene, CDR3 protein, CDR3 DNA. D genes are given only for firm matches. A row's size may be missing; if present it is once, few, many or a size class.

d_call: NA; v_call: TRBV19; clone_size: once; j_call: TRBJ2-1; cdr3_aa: CASSKTGAYNEQFF; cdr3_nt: TGTGCCAGTAGTAAAACGGGAGCCTACAATGAGCAGTTCTTC
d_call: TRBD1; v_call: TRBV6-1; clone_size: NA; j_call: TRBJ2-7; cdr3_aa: CASSEGVTGAYEQYF; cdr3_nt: TGTGCCAGCAGTGAGGGGGTGACAGGGGCCTACGAGCAGTACTTC
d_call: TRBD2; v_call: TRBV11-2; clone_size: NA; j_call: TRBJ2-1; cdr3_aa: CASSLRGGSGGRSYNEQFF; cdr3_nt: TGTGCCAGCAGCTTAAGGGGAGGTAGCGGGGGCCGATCCTACAATGAGCAGTTCTTC
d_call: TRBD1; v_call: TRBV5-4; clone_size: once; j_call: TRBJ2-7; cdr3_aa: CASSGGQGVSYEQYF; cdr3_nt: TGTGCCAGCAGCGGGGGACAGGGGGTCTCCTACGAGCAGTACTTC
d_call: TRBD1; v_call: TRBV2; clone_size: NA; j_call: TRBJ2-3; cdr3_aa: CASSDLRDRSTDTQYF; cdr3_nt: TGTGCCAGCAGTGATCTGAGGGACAGGTCGACAGATACGCAGTATTTT
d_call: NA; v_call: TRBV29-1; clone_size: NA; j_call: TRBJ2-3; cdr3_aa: CSVEVGGDTQYF; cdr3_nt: TGCAGCGTTGAAGTGGGGGGAGATACGCAGTATTTT
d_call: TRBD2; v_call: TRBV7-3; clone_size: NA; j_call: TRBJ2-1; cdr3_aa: CASSFKSGGANEQFF; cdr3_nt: TGTGCCAGCAGCTTCAAAAGCGGGGGGGCGAATGAGCAGTTCTTC
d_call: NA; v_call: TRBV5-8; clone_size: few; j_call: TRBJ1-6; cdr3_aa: CASNYRSSYNSPLHF; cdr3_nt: TGTGCCAGCAACTACAGGAGCTCCTATAATTCACCCCTCCACTTT
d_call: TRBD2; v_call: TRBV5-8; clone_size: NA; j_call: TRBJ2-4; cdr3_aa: CASSRRGGPAKNIQYF; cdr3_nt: TGTGCCAGCAGCCGGCGGGGGGGGCCAGCCAAAAACATTCAGTACTTC
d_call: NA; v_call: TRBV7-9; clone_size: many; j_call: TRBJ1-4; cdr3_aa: CATSGGSTNEKLFF; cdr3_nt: TGTGCCACTTCGGGGGGATCAACTAATGAAAAACTGTTTTTT
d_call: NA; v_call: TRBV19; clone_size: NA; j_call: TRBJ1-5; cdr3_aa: CASSMYRGAMESNQPQHF; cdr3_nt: TGTGCCAGTAGTATGTATCGGGGGGCAATGGAAAGCAATCAGCCCCAGCATTTT
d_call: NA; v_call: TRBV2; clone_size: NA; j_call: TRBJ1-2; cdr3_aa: CASKRDYGYTF; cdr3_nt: TGTGCCAGCAAACGGGACTATGGCTACACCTTC
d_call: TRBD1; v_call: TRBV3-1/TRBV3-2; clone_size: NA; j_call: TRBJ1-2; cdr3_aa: CASSQDLGTVPSYGYTF; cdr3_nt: TGTGCCAGCAGCCAAGATTTGGGGACAGTTCCCTCCTATGGCTACACCTTC
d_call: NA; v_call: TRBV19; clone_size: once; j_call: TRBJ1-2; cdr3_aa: CATYALGYTF; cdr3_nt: TGTGCCACTTACGCTCTAGGCTACACCTTC
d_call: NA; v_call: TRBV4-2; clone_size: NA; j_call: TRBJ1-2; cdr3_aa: CASSQRAGGNYGYTF; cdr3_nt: TGTGCCAGCAGCCAACGCGCGGGCGGGAACTATGGCTACACCTTC
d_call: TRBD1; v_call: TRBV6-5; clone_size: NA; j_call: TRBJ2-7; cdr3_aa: CASSSGTASHEQYF; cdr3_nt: TGTGCCAGCAGCTCCGGGACAGCAAGCCACGAGCAGTACTTC
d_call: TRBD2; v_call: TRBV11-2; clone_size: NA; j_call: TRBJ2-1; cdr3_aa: CASGLAGFRNEQFF; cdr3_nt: TGTGCCAGCGGACTAGCGGGGTTTCGAAATGAGCAGTTCTTC
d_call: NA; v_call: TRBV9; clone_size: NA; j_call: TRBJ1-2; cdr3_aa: CASSVGQSYLDGYTF; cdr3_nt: TGTGCCAGCAGCGTAGGACAGTCTTATTTGGATGGCTACACCTTC
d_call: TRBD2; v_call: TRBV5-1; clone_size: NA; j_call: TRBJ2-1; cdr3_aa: CASSRLGSGGADEQFF; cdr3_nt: TGCGCCAGCAGCCGATTGGGCTCCGGGGGGGCGGATGAGCAGTTCTTC
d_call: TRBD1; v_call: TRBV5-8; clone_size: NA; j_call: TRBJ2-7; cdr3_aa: CASSTDRGSYEQYF; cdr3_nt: TGTGCCAGCAGCACGGACAGGGGCAGCTACGAGCAGTACTTC
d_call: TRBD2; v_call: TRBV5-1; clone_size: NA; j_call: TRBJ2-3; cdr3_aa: CASSLGGASPFTDTQYF; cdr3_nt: TGCGCCAGCAGTCTCGGGGGGGCCTCGCCCTTCACAGATACGCAGTATTTT
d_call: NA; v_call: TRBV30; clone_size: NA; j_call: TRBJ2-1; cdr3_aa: CAWSLTRSSYNEQFF; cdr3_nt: TGTGCCTGGAGTCTTACTAGGAGCTCCTACAATGAGCAGTTCTTC
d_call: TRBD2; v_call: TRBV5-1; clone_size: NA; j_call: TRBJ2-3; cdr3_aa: CASSGSLAGGTDTQYF; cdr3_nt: TGCGCCAGCAGCGGATCCCTAGCGGGGGGCACAGATACGCAGTATTTT
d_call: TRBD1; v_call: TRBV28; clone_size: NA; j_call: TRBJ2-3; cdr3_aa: CASSLWGQGPDTQYF; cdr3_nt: TGTGCCAGCAGTTTATGGGGACAGGGTCCAGATACGCAGTATTTT
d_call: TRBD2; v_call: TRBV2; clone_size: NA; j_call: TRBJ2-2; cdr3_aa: CASRGLAGGTGELFF; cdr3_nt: TGTGCCAGCAGAGGACTAGCGGGGGGGACTGGGGAGCTGTTTTTT
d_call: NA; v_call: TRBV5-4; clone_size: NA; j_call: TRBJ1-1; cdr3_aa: CASSLAGQTNTEAFF; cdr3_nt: TGTGCCAGCAGCTTGGCGGGACAAACGAACACTGAAGCTTTCTTT
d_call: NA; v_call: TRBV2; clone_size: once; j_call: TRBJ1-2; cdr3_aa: CASSESGGNYGYTF; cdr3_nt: TGTGCCAGCAGTGAATCTGGCGGAAACTATGGCTACACCTTC
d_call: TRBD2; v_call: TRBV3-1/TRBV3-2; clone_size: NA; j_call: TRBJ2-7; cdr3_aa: CASSLAGGAGEQYF; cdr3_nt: TGTGCCAGCAGCTTAGCGGGGGGGGCGGGCGAGCAGTACTTC